This TCR beta chain was identified in a study of blood T cell repertoires in COVID-19. The overall study: COVID-19 samples collected from the United States, Italy and Spain covered acute and convalescent phases. Nucleic acid was either cDNA or gDNA, and it came from T cells, B-cell-depleted T cells, or PBMCs.

Source study methods: Reference gene primer amplification gave estimated nucleated cell counts. Sequencing used immunoSEQ multiplex PCR; TCRdb keeps in-frame clones, though not all of them. That table furnishes V, J and clone size, whereas the DNA furnished D and trimming. This table holds about 160,000 clones, about 80% found once. The CDR3 has 14 residues. From germline, CDR1 is MGHRA and CDR2 YSYEKL. The V end was cut by 1 base, the J end by 4 bases, with 8 bases between. This rearrangement joins TRBV4-1 to TRBJ1-5, with D unclear. Input material: peripheral blood. This receptor was taken from a man between 60 and 75 years old with acute or convalescent COVID-19. The CDR3 nucleotides read TGCGCCAGCAGCCAAGCCGACGGGAATCAGCCCCAGCATTTT. Its translation: CASSQADGNQPQHF.